These 30 T cell receptor beta chains share one sample of origin, sequenced in a study of T cells in Graves' hyperthyroidism and ophthalmopathy. From RNA transcripts, TCR beta CDR3 regions were amplified. Initially, a first-round RT-PCR of the TCR CDR3 employed the HTBI primer set. One entry per CDR3 protein, called by TCRdb with MiXCR from the multiplex PCR reads. The sample holds about 110,000 distinct CDR3 sequences; 15% to 20% are singletons and the top ten take 40% to 50%. Sample: blood. The receptor source for this set is a woman between 50 and 59 years old with Graves' hyperthyroidism.

As regards this clonotype: A read error is possible here, since a much larger clone lies one base away. V usage is TRBV27 and J usage is TRBJ2-1, with D tentatively TRBD2 (6 bases). V lost 8 bases to trimming and J lost 4 bases, with 15 bases between them. The CDR3 covers 14 residues. Looked up from germline, CDR1 is MNHEY and CDR2 is SMNVEV (reference sequence). The CDR3 DNA follows: TGTGCCAGCGGTTCTCCCGGGGGATACAATGAGCAGTTCTTC. Protein sequence: CASGSPGGYNEQFF.

In its sample, this clonotype was seen many times. The V and J genes are TRBV5-1 and TRBJ2-1, with 12 bases aligning to TRBD2. This CDR3 spans 18 amino acids. Germline V gene sequence: CDR1 SGHRS, CDR2 YFSETQ. With V trimmed by 4 bases and J by 5 bases, 13 bases remained unmatched. CDR3 sequence: CASSNPPQTSGSHNEQFF. The CDR3 DNA follows: TGCGCCAGCAGCAATCCTCCGCAGACTAGCGGGAGCCACAATGAGCAGTTCTTC.

The V call is TRBV20-1, the J call TRBJ2-3; TRBD2 matches at 10 bases. This CDR3 has 15 residues. Trimming took 0 bases from V and 6 from J; bases not matched to a gene: 6. CDR1 DFQATT and CDR2 SNEGSKA come from the germline V gene (reference sequence). The CDR3 spells CSAREPSGSRDTQYF. In DNA form, the CDR3 reads TGCAGTGCTAGAGAACCTAGCGGGAGTCGGGATACGCAGTATTTT.

The sample holds many counts of this clonotype. V and J are TRBV4-1 and TRBJ2-7; 7 bases are a match to TRBD2. This CDR3 region has 13 residues. The V gene end was trimmed by 1 base and the J gene end by 5 bases; junction bases not matched to a gene: 2. In germline, CDR1 is MGHRA, CDR2 YSYEKL. CDR3 DNA sequence: TGCGCCAGCAGCCAAGTGGGAGGGGACGAGCAGTACTTC. As protein: CASSQVGGDEQYF.

This clonotype was seen at least ten times. CDR3 loop: CASGGTPWAEQFF. As DNA, the CDR3 is TGTGCCAGCGGCGGGACTCCTTGGGCTGAGCAGTTCTTC. This rearrangement joins TRBV7-3 to TRBJ2-1, with D possibly TRBD2 on 6 matching bases. The CDR3 covers 13 residues. Germline V CDR1 and CDR2: SGHTA, FQGTGA. V was pared by 8 bases and J by 9 bases, with 17 bases between. The variable domain in full, with the rest retrieved from reference TRBV7-3 and TRBJ2-1, is GAGVSQTPSNKVTEKGKYVELRCDPISGHTALYWYRQSLGQGPEFLIYFQGTGAADDSGLPNDRFFAVRPEGSVSTLKIQRTERGDSAVYLCASGGTPWAEQFFGPGTRLTVL.

This clonotype was observed at least ten times. The rearrangement links TRBV2 to TRBJ2-5; 8 nucleotides agree with TRBD1. The V gene end was trimmed by 5 bases and the J gene end by 5 bases; junction bases not matched to a gene: 10. The CDR3 has 15 residues. The germline V gene has CDR1 SNHLY and CDR2 FYNNEI. The CDR3 protein is CASSYDRGQRETQYF. For the CDR3, the DNA is TGTGCCAGCAGTTACGACAGGGGTCAAAGGGAGACCCAGTACTTC.

This clonotype was seen ten or more times. J is TRBJ1-2 and V is TRBV20-1; D possibly corresponds to TRBD1 (6 bases). CDR3 length: 12 residues. Germline values: CDR1 DFQATT, CDR2 SNEGSKA (reference sequence). The V end lost 6 bases, the J end lost 3 bases, and 11 bases lay between the germline ends. The CDR3 is CSAQRTDYGYTF. The DNA for the CDR3 is TGCAGTGCACAGCGGACAGACTATGGCTACACCTTC.

At least ten counts were recorded for this clonotype. V and J are TRBV5-1 and TRBJ2-3, with 11 bases identical to TRBD2. Germline V lookup: CDR1 SGHRS, CDR2 YFSETQ. V trimming: 4 bases; J trimming: 6 bases; junction bases outside the gene matches: 10. This CDR3 comprises 16 residues. The CDR3 DNA reads TGCGCCAGCAGCCCCCGCCCTACTAGCGGGAGTGATACGCAGTATTTT. This gives the protein CASSPRPTSGSDTQYF.

Many counts were recorded for this clonotype. The chain combines TRBV7-9 with TRBJ2-7; D is unresolved. CDR1 is SEHNR, CDR2 FQNEAQ, per germline (reference sequence). The V gene lost 1 base and the J gene lost 2 bases, with 9 bases spanning the gap. This CDR3 has 14 amino acids. The CDR3 DNA reads as TGTGCCAGCAGCTTAGGAGGCGGTGCCTACGAGCAGTACTTC. Protein product: CASSLGGGAYEQYF.

The V call is TRBV19, the J call TRBJ2-6; D uncertain. Germline CDR1 reads LNHDA; CDR2 reads SQIVND (reference sequence). The CDR3 contains 15 residues. V gave up 0 bases and J gave up 1 base, with 4 bases separating them. The CDR3 nucleotides are TGTGCCAGTAGTATAGACACGTCTGGGGCCAACGTCCTGACTTTC. It is translated as CASSIDTSGANVLTF. Together with reference TRBV19 and TRBJ2-6, the CDR3 gives the full variable domain: DGGITQSPKYLFRKEGQNVTLSCEQNLNHDAMYWYRQDPGQGLRLIYYSQIVNDFQKGDIAEGYSVSREKKESFPLTVTSAQKNPTAFYLCASSIDTSGANVLTFGAGSRLTVL.

The V call is TRBV11-2, the J call TRBJ2-7, with D unclear. Germline lookup yields CDR1 SGHAT and CDR2 FQNNGV. V lost 1 base, J lost 1 base, and 2 bases lay in between. This CDR3 comprises 12 residues. In DNA form, the CDR3 reads TGTGCCAGCAGCTTAGTTTCCTACGAGCAGTACTTC. This translates into CASSLVSYEQYF.

This clonotype was detected many times. The rearrangement links TRBV6-1 to TRBJ1-2, with D possibly TRBD1 on 6 matching bases. Trimming took 5 bases from V and 1 from J, leaving 14 bases between them. The CDR3 runs to 15 residues. Germline-derived CDR1 and CDR2 are MNHNS and SASEGT. For the CDR3, the DNA is TGTGCCAGCAGTCCCCGAGGGACACATAACTATGGCTACACCTTC. Protein product: CASSPRGTHNYGYTF.

Concerning this clonotype itself: At one of its ends the junction is not consistent with the germline gene, which may arise from a read error. The chain couples TRBV10-3 to TRBJ2-2, with TRBD1 matching 7 bases. The CDR3 runs 15 residues. The germline gives CDR1 ENHRY, CDR2 SYGVKD. The CDR3 protein is CAISESDRATGELVF. The CDR3 nucleotides read TGTGCCATCAGTGAATCAGACAGGGCCACCGGGGAGCTGGTTTTT.

This clonotype was observed many times. The gene calls are TRBV24-1 and TRBJ2-5; 7 nucleotides match TRBD1. CDR1 and CDR2 from the germline V gene are KGHDR and SFDVKD. This CDR3 spans 14 amino acids. V was pared by 3 bases and J by 11 bases, with 11 bases of the junction left unmatched. The CDR3 loop is CATSDPGQEDKQYF. The CDR3 nucleotides read TGTGCCACCAGTGATCCCGGACAGGAGGACAAACAGTACTTC.

This clonotype was observed many times. CDR3: CASSEFTGGNEQFF. The CDR3, as DNA: TGTGCCAGCAGTGAATTTACAGGGGGCAATGAGCAGTTCTTC. The chain has TRBV2 and TRBJ2-1, with 8 nucleotides matching TRBD1. V was clipped by 2 bases and J by 6 bases; unmatched bases: 3. CDR1 is SNHLY and CDR2 is FYNNEI in the germline V gene. The CDR3 extends over 14 amino acids.

This clonotype was detected many times. One end of the junction is discordant with germline, which a read error may explain. This sequence joins TRBV6-2 or TRBV6-3 and TRBJ1-5; D is possibly TRBD1 (5 bases). The CDR3 contains 13 residues. The germline gives CDR1 MNHEY, CDR2 SVGEGT. Here the CDR3 reads CASSFRENRPQHF. CDR3 DNA sequence: TGTGCCAGCAGTTTCAGGGAGAATCGGCCCCAGCATTTT.

This clonotype was counted between two and nine times. The gene calls are TRBV18 and TRBJ2-7, with D maybe TRBD1 (6 bases). Germline loops: CDR1 KGHSH, CDR2 LQKENI. This CDR3 is built from 14 residues. V lost 6 bases and J lost 4, with 16 bases in between. The CDR3 loop reads CASSPSSQGYEQYF. The CDR3 DNA reads as TGTGCCAGCTCCCCTAGTTCCCAGGGGTACGAGCAGTACTTC.

The table lists this clonotype with many counts. This chain connects TRBV6-1 to TRBJ1-2; 9 bases match TRBD1. J was trimmed by 2 bases and V by 5 bases; bases with no gene match: 3. The CDR3 covers 14 residues. Germline CDR1 MNHNS, CDR2 SASEGT. The CDR3 sequence is CASSFGQGNYGYTF. The CDR3 region has the DNA TGTGCCAGCAGTTTCGGACAGGGGAACTATGGCTACACCTTC.

The rearrangement joins TRBV20-1 to TRBJ2-7; 11 bases are shared with TRBD2. The junction had 1 base not matched to a gene; V was cut back by 3 bases and J by 0 bases. Per the germline V gene, CDR1 is DFQATT and CDR2 is SNEGSKA (reference sequence). This CDR3 region has 14 residues. CDR3 sequence reads: CSASSGRDSYEQYF. CDR3 nucleotide sequence: TGCAGTGCTAGTAGCGGGAGGGACTCCTACGAGCAGTACTTC.

This clonotype was seen at least ten times. Written as DNA, the CDR3 is TGTGCCAGCAGCGTCGGACTAGCGGGAGTGGTAGATACGCAGTATTTT. This encodes CASSVGLAGVVDTQYF. The V and J genes are TRBV7-2 and TRBJ2-3; 13 bases align to TRBD2. The V gene end was trimmed by 5 bases and the J gene end by 5 bases; junction bases not matched to a gene: 7. CDR1 is SGHTA, CDR2 FQGNSA, per germline. This CDR3 is built from 16 residues.

There are many counts of this clonotype. The chain employs TRBV18 and TRBJ1-2; D perhaps matches TRBD1 (6 bases). In germline, CDR1 is KGHSH, CDR2 LQKENI. The CDR3 runs to 16 residues. Trimming removed 1 base from V and 4 bases from J, with 16 bases in between. CDR3 nucleotide sequence: TGTGCCAGCTCACCACTAAACTACGGGGGCGGCTATGGCTACACCTTC. Translating gives CASSPLNYGGGYGYTF.

This clonotype was observed many times. This chain links TRBV2 with TRBJ2-1, with 16 bases matching TRBD2. V gave up 6 bases and J gave up 7 bases; unmatched junction bases: 12. CDR3 length equals 18 residues. Looked up from germline, CDR1 is SNHLY and CDR2 is FYNNEI. This CDR3 reads CASSHWPGLAGGQNEQFF. The CDR3 bases are TGTGCCAGCAGCCACTGGCCGGGACTAGCGGGAGGGCAGAATGAGCAGTTCTTC. Full variable domain (missing parts from reference TRBV2 and TRBJ2-1): EPEVTQTPSHQVTQMGQEVILRCVPISNHLYFYWYRQILGQKVEFLVSFYNNEISEKSEIFDDQFSVERPDGSNFTLKIRSTKLEDSAMYFCASSHWPGLAGGQNEQFFGPGTRLTVL.

This clonotype occurred a few times. The chain recombines TRBV15 with TRBJ2-7; the D gene is possibly TRBD1 (5 bases). The CDR3 extends over 15 amino acids. With 1 base removed from V and 3 bases from J, the gap between germline ends came to 13 bases. The germline CDR1 and CDR2 sequences are LNHNV and YYDKDF (reference sequence). The CDR3 DNA follows: TGTGCCACCAGCAGAGGAATAGGGGATGGCTACGAGCAGTACTTC. Its protein is CATSRGIGDGYEQYF.

This clonotype was counted at least ten times. This chain uses TRBV20-1 with TRBJ1-1, with 7 nucleotides matching TRBD1. V lost 2 bases and J lost 5; bases outside the gene matches: 5. Germline CDR1 and CDR2: DFQATT and SNEGSKA (reference sequence). The CDR3 is made up of 13 amino acids. The chain's CDR3 is CSARRPGQTEAFF. In nucleotides, the CDR3 is TGCAGTGCTAGAAGGCCGGGACAGACTGAAGCTTTCTTT.

The genes are TRBV2 and TRBJ2-5, with D unclear. The CDR3 has 14 residues. V was cut by 6 bases and J by 1 base, with 12 bases left in between. Germline V gene data show CDR1 as SNHLY and CDR2 as FYNNEI. Written as DNA, the CDR3 is TGTGCCAGCAGCTTAGGGTGGGGCCAAGAGACCCAGTACTTC. The encoded protein is CASSLGWGQETQYF. The full variable domain, rest sourced from reference TRBV2 and TRBJ2-5, is EPEVTQTPSHQVTQMGQEVILRCVPISNHLYFYWYRQILGQKVEFLVSFYNNEISEKSEIFDDQFSVERPDGSNFTLKIRSTKLEDSAMYFCASSLGWGQETQYFGPGTRLLVL.

V gene TRBV7-2 combines with J gene TRBJ2-3; D unclear. V lost 3 bases to trimming and J lost 2 bases, with 12 bases between them. CDR1 and CDR2 from the germline V gene are SGHTA and FQGNSA. The CDR3 contains 15 residues. CDR3 residues: CASSFVVRNTDTQYF. The CDR3 bases are TGTGCCAGCAGCTTCGTGGTTAGGAACACAGATACGCAGTATTTT.

In its sample, this clonotype was seen many times. This rearrangement joins TRBV5-4 to TRBJ2-3, with 10 bases matching TRBD2. The germline gives CDR1 SGHNT, CDR2 YYREEE (reference sequence). The CDR3 sequence is 16 residues long. Losses at the gene ends were 2 bases for V and 1 base for J; bases not matched to a gene: 4. The CDR3 DNA sequence: TGTGCCAGCAGCTTTCCCGGGACTAGCGGCACAGATACGCAGTATTTT. Protein sequence: CASSFPGTSGTDTQYF. Combining the CDR3 with reference TRBV5-4 and TRBJ2-3 gives the whole variable domain ETGVTQSPTHLIKTRGQQVTLRCSSQSGHNTVSWYQQALGQGPQFIFQYYREEENGRGNFPPRFSGLQFPNYSSELNVNALELDDSALYLCASSFPGTSGTDTQYFGPGTRLTVL.

The sample holds many counts of this clonotype. J is TRBJ2-3 and V is TRBV20-1; tentatively, D is TRBD1 or TRBD2 (5 bases each). The V gene's germline CDR1 is DFQATT and CDR2 SNEGSKA (reference sequence). Trimming took off 6 bases at V and 4 bases at J, with 17 bases between the two ends. The CDR3 has 14 residues. This CDR3 is CSAGLGGRADTQYF. CDR3 nucleotide sequence: TGCAGTGCAGGGCTTGGGGGACGGGCAGATACGCAGTATTTT.

This clonotype was recorded at least ten times. The rearrangement uses TRBV19 and TRBJ1-1; no clear D gene. Germline CDR1 LNHDA, CDR2 SQIVND (reference sequence). Trimming took 5 bases from V and 3 from J, leaving 10 bases between them. This CDR3 is 13 amino acids long. The CDR3 loop is CASSRAGDTEAFF. CDR3 sequence (DNA): TGTGCCAGTAGTCGGGCAGGAGACACTGAAGCTTTCTTT. Full variable domain (outside the CDR3, taken from reference TRBV19 and TRBJ1-1): DGGITQSPKYLFRKEGQNVTLSCEQNLNHDAMYWYRQDPGQGLRLIYYSQIVNDFQKGDIAEGYSVSREKKESFPLTVTSAQKNPTAFYLCASSRAGDTEAFFGQGTRLTVV.

This clonotype was found many times. The genes are TRBV19 and TRBJ2-7, with a possible D match to TRBD1 (6 bases). V was clipped by 10 bases and J by 4 bases, with 11 bases between them. The germline CDR1 and CDR2 sequences are LNHDA and SQIVND (reference sequence). The CDR3 consists of 11 residues. The CDR3 region is CATGQLYEQYF. The CDR3 coding sequence is TGTGCCACCGGACAGCTGTACGAGCAGTACTTC.